Listed below are T cell receptor beta chains from one sample, sequenced in a study of Ad26.COV2.S vaccination and SARS-CoV-2 variants. Clones were sequenced by immunoSEQ multiplex PCR, and TCRdb holds only the in-frame ones, with some missing. The data show about 680,000 clones, with about 89% seen just once and around 1.5% held by the top ten. Source: peripheral blood, taken in a trial of Ad26.COV2.S vaccine versus placebo. These receptors were collected from a person between 18 and 60 years old who received the Ad26.COV2.S COVID-19 vaccine or a placebo. Each CDR3 is given with its conserved first and last residue. The order of the fields is clone size, D gene, J gene, V gene, CDR3 DNA, CDR3 protein. D genes are given only for firm matches. The listing skips clone size in some rows; elsewhere it reads once, few, many or a size class.

clone size: NA; D gene: NA; J gene: TRBJ1-3; V gene: TRBV5-1; CDR3 DNA: TGCGCCAGCAGCTTGGAAGGGCCCCAAAGGGCTGGAAACACCATATATTTT; CDR3 protein: CASSLEGPQRAGNTIYF
clone size: NA; D gene: NA; J gene: TRBJ1-2; V gene: TRBV5-8; CDR3 DNA: TGTGCCAGCAGCCGACAGATCCTCTATGGCTACACCTTC; CDR3 protein: CASSRQILYGYTF
clone size: NA; D gene: TRBD2; J gene: TRBJ2-7; V gene: TRBV5-5; CDR3 DNA: TGTGCCAGCAGCCCGAGACTAGCTTTTACCTACGAGCAGTACTTC; CDR3 protein: CASSPRLAFTYEQYF
clone size: NA; D gene: TRBD2; J gene: TRBJ2-1; V gene: TRBV6-5; CDR3 DNA: TGTGCCAGCAGCAACCGGGGGGGGGCGAGTGAGCAGTTCTTC; CDR3 protein: CASSNRGGASEQFF
clone size: NA; D gene: TRBD2; J gene: TRBJ2-3; V gene: TRBV12-3/TRBV12-4; CDR3 DNA: TGTGCCAGCTCGGGGGGTGCTCGAGATACGCAGTATTTT; CDR3 protein: CASSGGARDTQYF
clone size: NA; D gene: TRBD1; J gene: TRBJ2-5; V gene: TRBV24-1; CDR3 DNA: TGTGCCACCAGTGACCCCGACAGGGGAGAGACCCAGTACTTC; CDR3 protein: CATSDPDRGETQYF
clone size: NA; D gene: TRBD2; J gene: TRBJ2-3; V gene: TRBV9; CDR3 DNA: TGTGCCAGCAGCGAAGCGGGAGTTCAGGATACGCAGTATTTT; CDR3 protein: CASSEAGVQDTQYF
clone size: NA; D gene: NA; J gene: TRBJ2-5; V gene: TRBV29-1; CDR3 DNA: TGCAGCGTTGTACTAGCTGAAGAGACCCAGTACTTC; CDR3 protein: CSVVLAEETQYF
clone size: NA; D gene: TRBD1; J gene: TRBJ2-2; V gene: TRBV10-3; CDR3 DNA: TGTGCCATCAGTGGTGACAGGGGAGACGGGGAGCTGTTTTTT; CDR3 protein: CAISGDRGDGELFF
clone size: NA; D gene: NA; J gene: TRBJ2-3; V gene: TRBV11-2; CDR3 DNA: TGTGCCAGCAGCTCGGACGGAATTAGCACAGATACGCAGTATTTT; CDR3 protein: CASSSDGISTDTQYF
clone size: NA; D gene: NA; J gene: TRBJ2-1; V gene: TRBV29-1; CDR3 DNA: TGCAGCGTCCTAGTTGGAGAGACTCTCGTCAATGAGCAGTTCTTC; CDR3 protein: CSVLVGETLVNEQFF
clone size: NA; D gene: NA; J gene: TRBJ2-6; V gene: TRBV2; CDR3 DNA: TGTGCCAGCAGTCCTGACGGGGCCGCTGGGGCCAACGTCCTGACTTTC; CDR3 protein: CASSPDGAAGANVLTF
clone size: NA; D gene: NA; J gene: TRBJ1-4; V gene: TRBV30; CDR3 DNA: TGTGCCTGGAGTGACCTGGGGCACCTGGGGCTTGAAAAACTGTTTTTT; CDR3 protein: CAWSDLGHLGLEKLFF
clone size: NA; D gene: NA; J gene: TRBJ1-2; V gene: TRBV30; CDR3 DNA: TGTGCCTGGAGTGTGCGGGGCATTTCTGGCTACACCTTC; CDR3 protein: CAWSVRGISGYTF
clone size: NA; D gene: NA; J gene: TRBJ1-1; V gene: TRBV18; CDR3 DNA: TGTGCCAGCTCACCACAGGCGGACACTGAAGCTTTCTTT; CDR3 protein: CASSPQADTEAFF
clone size: few; D gene: NA; J gene: TRBJ2-1; V gene: TRBV7-2; CDR3 DNA: TGTGCCAGTAGGGGTTTGGGCTCCTACAATGAGCAGTTCTTC; CDR3 protein: CASRGLGSYNEQFF